This T cell receptor (beta chain) appears in the sequencing data of a study of blood T cell repertoires in COVID-19. TCRdb keeps only in-frame clones here, not all; method: immunoSEQ multiplex PCR. This sample has more than 300,000 clones; 85% to 95% occur once, and the top ten carry around 3.9%. With V trimmed by 2 bases and J by 2 bases, 7 bases remained unmatched. Germline CDR1 is GTSNPN and CDR2 is SVGIG (reference sequence). The CDR3 covers 16 residues. This chain connects TRBV30 to TRBJ1-3, with 9 bases aligning to TRBD1. Sequencing was done on a sample of PBMCs or T cells enriched from blood (not recorded which). The receptor was derived from a woman younger than 45 who had been exposed to COVID-19. CDR3 sequence (DNA): TGTGCCTGGAGTTCCGGGACAGGGAGGACTGGAAACACCATATATTTT. As protein: CAWSSGTGRTGNTIYF.